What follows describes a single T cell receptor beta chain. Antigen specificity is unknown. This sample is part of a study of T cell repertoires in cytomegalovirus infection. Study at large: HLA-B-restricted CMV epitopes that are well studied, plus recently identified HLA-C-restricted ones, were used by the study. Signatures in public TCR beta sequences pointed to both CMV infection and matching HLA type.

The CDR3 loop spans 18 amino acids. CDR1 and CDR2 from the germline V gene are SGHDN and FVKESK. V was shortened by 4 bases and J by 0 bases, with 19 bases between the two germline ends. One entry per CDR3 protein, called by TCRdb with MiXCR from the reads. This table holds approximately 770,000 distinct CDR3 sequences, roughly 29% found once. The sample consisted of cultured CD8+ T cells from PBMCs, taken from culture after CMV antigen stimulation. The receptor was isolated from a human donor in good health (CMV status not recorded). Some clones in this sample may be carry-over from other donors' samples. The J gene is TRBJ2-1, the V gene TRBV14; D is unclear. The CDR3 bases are TGTGCCAGCAGCCTCCGGAACGGACGGAGATACTCCTACAATGAGCAGTTCTTC. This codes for CASSLRNGRRYSYNEQFF.